A selection of T cell receptor beta chains follows, all from one sample in a study of blood T cell repertoires in COVID-19. Generated by immunoSEQ multiplex PCR, the TCRdb table keeps only in-frame clones and is missing some. Of some 83,000 clones detected, roughly 78% appear once; the ten largest clones hold around a fifth. Source material: peripheral blood. The receptors come from a human donor in a cohort sampled during active COVID-19. CDR3s include the opening cysteine and the closing phenylalanine or tryptophan. D genes are given only for firm matches. A row's size may be missing; if present it is once, few, many or a size class.

clone_size | j_call | d_call | v_call | cdr3_aa | cdr3_nt
. | TRBJ1-1 | TRBD1 | TRBV14 | CASSQDFGQGFDTEAFF | TGTGCCAGCAGCCAAGATTTTGGACAGGGTTTCGACACTGAAGCTTTCTTT
. | TRBJ1-5 | . | TRBV12-5 | CASGLVVGGFNQPQHF | TGTGCTAGTGGTTTGGTTGTGGGGGGGTTCAATCAGCCCCAGCATTTT
. | TRBJ2-7 | TRBD1 | TRBV18 | CASSPQGTGEYEQYF | TGTGCCAGCTCACCACAGGGGACAGGGGAGTACGAGCAGTACTTC
. | TRBJ2-2 | . | TRBV4-2 | CASSQVSRVTGELFF | TGTGCCAGCAGCCAAGTGTCTCGGGTGACCGGGGAGCTGTTTTTT
. | TRBJ2-3 | . | TRBV19 | CASSYSGHPFTDTQYF | TGTGCCAGTAGTTACTCGGGACACCCCTTCACAGATACGCAGTATTTT
few | TRBJ2-7 | . | TRBV2 | CASSSDSSEQYF | TGTGCCAGCAGCAGCGACAGCTCCGAGCAGTACTTC
. | TRBJ2-7 | . | TRBV5-5 | CASSSPGHPSYEQYF | TGTGCCAGCAGCTCTCCGGGACATCCAAGCTACGAGCAGTACTTC
. | TRBJ1-2 | . | TRBV13 | CASSRRGPYGYTF | TGTGCCAGCAGCCGGCGGGGGCCCTATGGCTACACCTTC
large | TRBJ2-2 | TRBD1 | TRBV11-1 | CASSLVGTGNTGELFF | TGTGCCAGCAGCTTAGTAGGGACAGGGAACACCGGGGAGCTGTTTTTT
. | TRBJ1-5 | TRBD1 | TRBV2 | CASSPRMDRVGQPQHF | TGTGCCAGCAGCCCCCGTATGGACAGGGTAGGTCAGCCCCAGCATTTT
. | TRBJ2-3 | TRBD1 | TRBV28 | CASSLGTGGLYF | TGTGCCAGCAGTTTAGGCACAGGGGGCCTGTATTTT
. | TRBJ2-3 | TRBD2 | TRBV19 | CASSIEPASGGFTDTQYF | TGTGCCAGTAGTATAGAACCGGCTAGCGGGGGGTTCACAGATACGCAGTATTTT
. | TRBJ2-5 | TRBD1 | TRBV11-2 | CASQTGTGKETQYF | TGTGCCAGCCAAACAGGGACAGGCAAAGAGACCCAGTACTTC
. | TRBJ1-2 | . | TRBV7-2 | CASSPGAYGYTF | TGTGCCAGCAGCCCAGGGGCCTATGGCTACACCTTC
. | TRBJ2-7 | . | TRBV28 | CASRKGGASYEQYF | TGTGCCAGCAGGAAGGGGGGGGCCTCCTACGAGCAGTACTTC
few | TRBJ2-1 | TRBD2 | TRBV6-1 | CASSPGTRQFF | TGTGCCAGCAGTCCTGGGACTAGGCAGTTCTTC
. | TRBJ2-1 | TRBD1 | TRBV4-2 | CASSQDFGQGYYNEQFF | TGTGCCAGCAGCCAAGATTTTGGACAGGGATACTACAATGAGCAGTTCTTC
. | TRBJ2-3 | TRBD2 | TRBV5-1 | CASSLGLAGDSTDTQYF | TGCGCCAGCAGCTTGGGTCTAGCGGGGGATAGCACAGATACGCAGTATTTT
few | TRBJ2-3 | TRBD2 | TRBV29-1 | CSAHLAGSTDTQYF | TGCAGCGCTCACCTAGCGGGGAGCACAGATACGCAGTATTTT
. | TRBJ1-3 | . | TRBV28 | CASSTPQGYGNTIYF | TGTGCCAGCAGTACACCGCAGGGGTATGGAAACACCATATATTTT
once | TRBJ1-2 | TRBD1 | TRBV27 | CASARGGQGNYGYTF | TGTGCCAGCGCCCGAGGGGGACAGGGGAACTATGGCTACACCTTC
. | TRBJ2-7 | . | TRBV3-1/TRBV3-2 | CASSQERKEQYF | TGTGCCAGCAGCCAAGAGAGGAAGGAGCAGTACTTC
once | TRBJ1-2 | TRBD1 | TRBV28 | CASTRQGYGYTF | TGTGCCAGCACCAGACAGGGGTATGGCTACACCTTC
. | TRBJ2-2 | TRBD1 | TRBV5-5 | CASSSTPGQGTGELFF | TGTGCCAGCAGCTCTACACCGGGACAGGGCACCGGGGAGCTGTTTTTT
few | TRBJ2-5 | . | TRBV29-1 | CSAPAARGAKETQYF | TGCAGCGCCCCCGCGGCTCGGGGAGCAAAAGAGACCCAGTACTTC
. | TRBJ2-5 | . | TRBV27 | CASSFRDSREAQYF | TGTGCCAGCAGTTTCCGGGACTCCAGGGAAGCCCAGTACTTC
. | TRBJ2-1 | . | TRBV7-2 | CASSFARNNEQFF | TGTGCCAGCAGCTTCGCGAGAAACAATGAGCAGTTCTTC
. | TRBJ2-2 | . | TRBV11-2 | CASSLSTGELFF | TGTGCCAGCAGCTTATCTACCGGGGAGCTGTTTTTT
. | TRBJ2-7 | . | TRBV10-3 | CAISDTSYEQYF | TGTGCCATCAGTGACACTTCCTACGAGCAGTACTTC
. | TRBJ1-3 | . | TRBV6-5 | CATNREGNTIYF | TGTGCCACCAACCGGGAGGGAAACACCATATATTTT
. | TRBJ1-5 | . | TRBV12-5 | CASGLGGANNQPQHF | TGTGCTAGTGGTTTAGGTGGGGCCAACAATCAGCCCCAGCATTTT
. | TRBJ2-7 | . | TRBV28 | CASSFKEKGTLQYF | TGTGCCAGCAGTTTTAAGGAGAAAGGGACTTTGCAGTACTTC
. | TRBJ1-6 | TRBD1 | TRBV7-2 | CASGGQGNSPLHF | TGTGCCAGCGGGGGACAGGGTAATTCACCCCTCCACTTT
many | TRBJ1-1 | . | TRBV29-1 | CSVEVQNTEAFF | TGCAGCGTTGAAGTACAAAACACTGAAGCTTTCTTT
once | TRBJ2-7 | TRBD1 | TRBV27 | CASSLGGGQGALGYEQYF | TGTGCCAGCAGTTTAGGGGGGGGACAGGGGGCACTGGGCTACGAGCAGTACTTC
. | TRBJ2-7 | . | TRBV7-9 | CASSLAAGEQYF | TGTGCCAGCAGCTTAGCAGCGGGCGAGCAGTACTTC
. | TRBJ2-2 | . | TRBV28 | CASRDRGRQTGELFF | TGTGCCAGTAGGGACCGGGGGAGACAAACCGGGGAGCTGTTTTTT
. | TRBJ1-4 | TRBD1 | TRBV6-6 | CASSTEQGGNEKLFF | TGTGCCAGCAGTACAGAACAGGGGGGCAATGAAAAACTGTTTTTT
. | TRBJ2-3 | TRBD1 | TRBV6-1 | CASSERGLDTQYF | TGTGCCAGCAGTGAAAGGGGGCTGGATACGCAGTATTTT
. | TRBJ1-4 | . | TRBV19 | CASNHGQIRDEKLFF | TGTGCCAGTAATCACGGACAGATAAGAGATGAAAAACTGTTTTTT
few | TRBJ2-2 | TRBD1 | TRBV29-1 | CSVGGQGVPGELFF | TGCAGCGTTGGGGGACAGGGGGTCCCCGGGGAGCTGTTTTTT
. | TRBJ1-1 | . | TRBV6-5 | CASSLSEGMGSEAFF | TGTGCCAGCAGCCTTAGTGAGGGTATGGGTTCTGAAGCTTTCTTT
. | TRBJ1-6 | . | TRBV6-6 | CASAVRGSYNSPLHF | TGTGCCAGCGCTGTTCGGGGGTCCTATAATTCACCCCTCCACTTT
. | TRBJ2-3 | . | TRBV5-1 | CASSFGGPTDTQYF | TGCGCCAGCAGCTTCGGGGGGCCTACAGATACGCAGTATTTT
few | TRBJ1-1 | . | TRBV30 | CAWNPVTSGTGRMNTEAFF | TGTGCCTGGAACCCAGTGACGTCTGGAACCGGGAGAATGAACACTGAAGCTTTCTTT
. | TRBJ1-5 | . | TRBV28 | CASSLSRGGDQPQHF | TGTGCCAGCAGTCTCTCCCGAGGGGGAGATCAGCCCCAGCATTTT
. | TRBJ2-7 | TRBD2 | TRBV5-1 | CASSFDGTSGYEQYF | TGCGCCAGCAGCTTTGACGGGACTAGCGGCTACGAGCAGTACTTC
. | TRBJ2-3 | . | TRBV7-9 | CASRSSGSTQYF | TGTGCCAGCAGATCATCAGGGTCCACGCAGTATTTT
. | TRBJ1-2 | TRBD1 | TRBV28 | CAGGDRGHGYTF | TGTGCCGGGGGGGACAGGGGGCATGGCTACACCTTC
. | TRBJ2-7 | . | TRBV6-5 | CASSWGNEQYF | TGTGCCAGCAGTTGGGGCAACGAGCAGTACTTC
. | TRBJ1-2 | . | TRBV19 | CASSILHKQVRGDYGYTF | TGTGCCAGTAGTATTCTTCACAAACAGGTTCGTGGTGACTATGGCTACACCTTC
. | TRBJ1-3 | . | TRBV11-2 | CASSLSGLSGNTIYF | TGTGCCAGCAGCTTATCTGGCCTCTCTGGAAACACCATATATTTT
. | TRBJ1-2 | TRBD1 | TRBV6-2/TRBV6-3 | CASSYRGQTSRNYGYTF | TGTGCCAGCAGTTACAGGGGACAGACCTCAAGAAACTATGGCTACACCTTC
once | TRBJ2-1 | . | TRBV29-1 | CSVLPGQMYNEQFF | TGCAGCGTTCTTCCGGGACAAATGTACAATGAGCAGTTCTTC
. | TRBJ1-1 | . | TRBV7-2 | CASSPGGGFVNTEAFF | TGTGCCAGCAGCCCGGGGGGGGGATTTGTGAACACTGAAGCTTTCTTT